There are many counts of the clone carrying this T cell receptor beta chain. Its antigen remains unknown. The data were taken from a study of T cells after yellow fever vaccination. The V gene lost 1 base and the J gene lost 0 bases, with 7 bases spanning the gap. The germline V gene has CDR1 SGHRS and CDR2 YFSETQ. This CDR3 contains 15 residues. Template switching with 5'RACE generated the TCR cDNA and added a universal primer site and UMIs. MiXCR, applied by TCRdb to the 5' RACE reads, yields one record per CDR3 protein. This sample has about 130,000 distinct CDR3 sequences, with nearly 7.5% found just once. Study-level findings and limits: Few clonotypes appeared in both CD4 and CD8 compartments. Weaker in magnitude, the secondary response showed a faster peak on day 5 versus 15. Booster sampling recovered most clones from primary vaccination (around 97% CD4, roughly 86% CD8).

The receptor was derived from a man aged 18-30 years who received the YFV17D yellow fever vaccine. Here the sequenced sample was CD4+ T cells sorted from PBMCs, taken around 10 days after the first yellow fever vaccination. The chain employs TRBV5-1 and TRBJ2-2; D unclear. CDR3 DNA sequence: TGCGCCAGCAGCTTGCAGGCCGCGAACACCGGGGAGCTGTTTTTT. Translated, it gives CASSLQAANTGELFF.